This T cell receptor beta chain was sequenced for a study of CD8+CD57+ T cells in acquired aplastic anemia. Study as a whole: DNA recovered from sorted CD4+ and CD8+ cells had a mean of 3.2 ug.

Patients who underwent sequencing had shown CD8+CD57+ cell expansion by flow cytometry. No therapy was given to patients before blood sampling. With respect to this clonotype: Its antigen is still unknown.

Study-wide results and limits: Patients had about 31 CD8+ CDR3 sequences in common with controls (the shared set).

The TCR beta profiling, which covered VDJ combination and CDR3 sequence, was carried out using genomic DNA as the template. TCRdb ran MiXCR on the reads and lists one entry per CDR3 protein. The table lists some 180,000 distinct CDR3 sequences, 45% to 60% of them singletons, with 10% to 15% in the top ten. The sample consisted of sorted CD4+, CD8+, or CD8+CD57+ T cells (not recorded which) from PBMCs. The TCR was taken from a human donor with aplastic anemia.

CDR3 nucleotide sequence: TGTGCCACCCGGACTAGCGGGTCCTACGAGCAGTACTTC. Protein: CATRTSGSYEQYF. The chain joins TRBV19 to TRBJ2-7, with 11 positions matching TRBD2. V lost 10 bases to trimming and J lost 1 base; unmatched junction nucleotides: 3. The length of the CDR3 is 13 residues. Looked up from germline, CDR1 is LNHDA and CDR2 is SQIVND (reference sequence).